The 10 T cell receptor beta chains given below trace back to one sample, sequenced in a study of CD8 T cells in ankylosing spondylitis. Findings and limits, study-wide: For ankylosing spondylitis blood, a TCR beta motif of seven to nine highly homologous variants appeared characteristic.

The antigens these receptors bind are not known. TCRdb independently ran MiXCR on the 5' RACE reads; one entry per CDR3 protein. The sample includes approximately 220,000 distinct CDR3 sequences, about 18% seen only once; the top ten take approximately 40%. The sequenced material came from blood, either unsorted or a sorted T cell fraction (not recorded which). Source of these receptors: a male donor with ankylosing spondylitis.

There are a few counts of this clonotype. The V and J genes are TRBV4-2 and TRBJ2-7, with D possibly being TRBD2 (5 bases). This CDR3 region has 12 residues. Germline V gives CDR1 LGHNA, CDR2 YNFKEQ. Trimming stripped 5 bases from V and 3 bases from J, with 8 bases between. In nucleotides, the CDR3 is TGTGCCAGCAGCGGGAGCATCTACGAGCAGTACTTC. The encoded protein is CASSGSIYEQYF.

In this sample, this clonotype turned up many times. The chain couples TRBV4-3 to TRBJ2-7; 8 bases are shared with TRBD2. The CDR3 consists of 13 residues. CDR1 is LGHNA, CDR2 YSLEER, per germline. The V and J ends lost 0 bases and 6 bases, in that order; junction bases with no gene match: 1. CDR3 protein: CASSQDSGVEQYF. The CDR3 DNA reads as TGCGCCAGCAGCCAAGATAGCGGGGTCGAGCAGTACTTC.

This clonotype was counted many times. The CDR3: CSVGFAEGGELFF. The CDR3 coding sequence is TGCAGCGTTGGGTTTGCCGAAGGCGGGGAGCTGTTTTTT. The chain joins TRBV29-1 to TRBJ2-2; unclear D gene. Germline CDR1 SQVTM, CDR2 ANQGSEA. The CDR3 totals 13 residues. The ends were cut back, 4 bases at V and 7 bases at J, with 13 bases in the middle.

The V gene is TRBV20-1, the J gene TRBJ2-7, with D hard to call. The germline gives CDR1 DFQATT, CDR2 SNEGSKA (reference sequence). V was pared by 2 bases and J by 3 bases, with 11 bases between. There are 13 residues in the CDR3. The CDR3 sequence: CSARSAGVYEQYF. CDR3 in DNA: TGCAGTGCTAGATCGGCAGGAGTCTACGAGCAGTACTTC.

The chain recombines TRBV2 with TRBJ2-7, with D perhaps matching TRBD1 (6 bases). CDR1 is SNHLY and CDR2 is FYNNEI in the germline V gene. This CDR3 is built from 13 residues. V lost 10 bases and J 6 bases, leaving 19 bases between the germline ends. CDR3 loop: CATSDSVEIEQYF. The DNA for the CDR3 is TGTGCCACTTCGGACAGCGTTGAAATCGAGCAGTACTTC.

The V call is TRBV27, the J call TRBJ2-5; 8 nucleotides line up with TRBD1. The germline gives CDR1 MNHEY, CDR2 SMNVEV (reference sequence). This CDR3 comprises 16 residues. After removal of 5 bases from V and 4 bases from J, the junction contained 12 bases not matched to a gene. This CDR3 reads CASSPHTGGSPETQYF. The CDR3 nucleotides read TGTGCCAGCAGTCCACACACAGGGGGTTCCCCAGAGACCCAGTACTTC.

The rearrangement joins TRBV20-1 to TRBJ2-1; possibly TRBD1 for D (5 bases). This CDR3 is built from 15 residues. Germline lookup yields CDR1 DFQATT and CDR2 SNEGSKA (reference sequence). V was clipped by 0 bases and J by 0 bases, with 9 bases between them. The CDR3 DNA reads as TGCAGTGCTAGAGACAGGGCGAGCTCCTACAATGAGCAGTTCTTC. It encodes CSARDRASSYNEQFF.

This clonotype was seen a few times. This chain uses TRBV20-1 with TRBJ2-2, with D perhaps matching TRBD2 (6 bases). The CDR3 sequence is 15 residues long. The V and J ends lost 0 bases and 1 base respectively, with 9 bases between them. Looked up from germline, CDR1 is DFQATT and CDR2 is SNEGSKA (reference sequence). CDR3 loop: CSARDLARNTGELFF. Here the CDR3 DNA reads TGCAGTGCTAGAGATCTAGCGCGGAACACCGGGGAGCTGTTTTTT.

This clonotype turned up a few times. The CDR3 here is CASSDKTSGNDIQYF. The CDR3 region has the DNA TGTGCCAGCTCGGATAAGACTAGCGGGAACGACATTCAGTACTTC. V is TRBV18 and J is TRBJ2-4, with 11 bases aligning to TRBD2. CDR1 and CDR2 (germline): KGHSH, LQKENI. The CDR3 spans 15 residues. J was trimmed by 8 bases and V by 6 bases; bases with no gene match: 9. The whole variable domain, filled in from reference TRBV18 and TRBJ2-4, reads NAGVMQNPRHLVRRRGQEARLRCSPMKGHSHVYWYRQLPEEGLKFMVYLQKENIIDESGMPKERFSAEFPKEGPSILRIQQVVRGDSAAYFCASSDKTSGNDIQYFGAGTRLSVL.

This sequence joins TRBV9 and TRBJ2-3; 13 bases are a match to TRBD2. CDR3 length: 16 amino acids. The trim removed 1 base at V and 4 bases at J, leaving 3 bases unmatched. Germline V gene data show CDR1 as SGDLS and CDR2 as YYNGEE. CDR3 sequence: CASSVTGLAGADTQYF. CDR3 bases: TGTGCCAGCAGCGTAACTGGACTAGCGGGAGCAGATACGCAGTATTTT.